The 32 T cell receptor beta chains in this list originate from one sample, sequenced in a study of blood T cells in healthy people across ages. Then a second PCR, running roughly 7 to 11 cycles, was carried out with a sample-barcoded 5' primer and a J-beta primer mix. TCRdb re-analysed the 5' RACE reads in MiXCR, keeping a single row per CDR3 protein. The table shows about 1.1 million distinct CDR3 sequences, with 30% to 40% occurring only once. Sequenced: blood. The receptors were sampled from a man between 18 and 35 years old in good health.

This clonotype has a handful of counts. The DNA of the CDR3 is TGCAGCGTTGACGGGCTAGCGTCCGAAGAGACCCAGTACTTC. As protein: CSVDGLASEETQYF. J is TRBJ2-5 and V is TRBV29-1; tentatively, D is TRBD2 (6 bases). The ends were cut back, 3 bases at V and 3 bases at J, with 14 bases in the middle. Germline lookup yields CDR1 SQVTM and CDR2 ANQGSEA. This CDR3 spans 14 amino acids.

This clonotype has only a few counts. The V and J genes are TRBV7-8 and TRBJ2-1; D remains unclear. In germline, CDR1 is SGHVS, CDR2 FQNEAQ. V dropped 2 bases and J dropped 0 bases, with 14 bases sitting between them. The CDR3 runs to 17 residues. The CDR3 region has the DNA TGTGCCAGCAGCTTATTGTTCATGACAAGCTCCTACAATGAGCAGTTCTTC. It specifies CASSLLFMTSSYNEQFF.

This clonotype has a handful of counts. CDR3 nucleotides: TGCAGCGTTTCTAAAGGCGGCGGAGCCAAAAACATTCAGTACTTC. Protein product: CSVSKGGGAKNIQYF. This chain joins TRBV29-1 and TRBJ2-4; D is uncertain. Per the germline V gene, CDR1 is SQVTM and CDR2 is ANQGSEA. Trimming stripped 5 bases from V and 0 bases from J, with 14 bases between. The CDR3 extends over 15 amino acids.

The chain combines TRBV28 with TRBJ2-4, with D unresolved. In germline, CDR1 is MDHEN, CDR2 SYDVKM. V lost 3 bases, J lost 13 bases, and 19 bases lay in between. CDR3 length: 14 residues. CDR3 sequence: CASSLKGRTHGQYF. The CDR3 DNA sequence: TGTGCCAGCAGTTTGAAGGGAAGGACCCACGGGCAGTACTTC.

The chain combines TRBV20-1 with TRBJ2-2; D perhaps matches TRBD2 (6 bases). The CDR3 spans 17 residues. The V end was cut by 2 bases, the J end by 6 bases, with 22 bases between. The germline gives CDR1 DFQATT, CDR2 SNEGSKA (reference sequence). Here the CDR3 reads CSARTGTPAFGAGELFF. The CDR3 nucleotides are TGCAGTGCTAGAACCGGGACTCCCGCCTTTGGGGCCGGGGAGCTGTTTTTT.

A note on this clonotype: One junction end does not reproduce the germline sequence, and a read error may be involved. The rearrangement joins TRBV3-1 to TRBJ2-1; D is tentatively TRBD1 or TRBD2 (5 bases each). Germline CDR1 and CDR2: LGHDT and YNNKEL (reference sequence). The CDR3 loop spans 17 amino acids. This CDR3 reads CASSHFRDVGSYNGQFF. CDR3 DNA: TGTGCCAGCAGCCACTTCAGGGACGTCGGCTCCTACAATGGGCAGTTCTTC.

This clonotype was detected a few times. The V and J genes are TRBV5-1 and TRBJ1-4, with D possibly TRBD1 on 6 matching bases. The germline V gene has CDR1 SGHRS and CDR2 YFSETQ. CDR3 length: 14 residues. Trimming left V 2 bases short and J 6 bases short, with 11 bases between. The CDR3 DNA is TGCGCCAGCAGCTTACAGGGCGGGTATGAAAAACTGTTTTTT. This sequence encodes CASSLQGGYEKLFF.

Points on this clonotype: A read error may produce the germline difference seen at one junction end. V gene TRBV29-1 combines with J gene TRBJ2-5, with D possibly matching TRBD2 (7 bases). Germline lookup yields CDR1 SQVTM and CDR2 ANQGSEA. This CDR3 region has 15 residues. The DNA for the CDR3 is TGCAGCGCTGAAAGGGGAGGGGGGGGTCGCAATGAGCAGTACTTC. Translated: CSAERGGGGRNEQYF.

The chain recombines TRBV2 with TRBJ2-1; TRBD1 matches at 7 bases. Germline loops: CDR1 SNHLY, CDR2 FYNNEI. The V gene end was trimmed by 4 bases and the J gene end by 5 bases; junction bases not matched to a gene: 11. The CDR3 extends over 16 amino acids. Written as DNA, the CDR3 is TGTGCCAGCAGTGTCTCCGCCGACAGGGTTAACAATGAGCAGTTCTTC. The encoded protein is CASSVSADRVNNEQFF. The full variable domain, rest sourced from reference TRBV2 and TRBJ2-1, is EPEVTQTPSHQVTQMGQEVILRCVPISNHLYFYWYRQILGQKVEFLVSFYNNEISEKSEIFDDQFSVERPDGSNFTLKIRSTKLEDSAMYFCASSVSADRVNNEQFFGPGTRLTVL.

V usage is TRBV24-1 and J usage is TRBJ2-1; D remains ambiguous. V was pared by 3 bases and J by 6 bases, with 11 bases between. This CDR3 region has 14 residues. Germline V gene sequence: CDR1 KGHDR, CDR2 SFDVKD. This CDR3 is CATSDAPRPNEQFF. The CDR3 coding sequence is TGTGCCACCAGTGATGCCCCCCGACCCAATGAGCAGTTCTTC.

V gene TRBV5-1 combines with J gene TRBJ1-1, with 8 bases lining up with TRBD1. With V trimmed by 7 bases and J by 5 bases, 7 bases remained unmatched. CDR3 length equals 13 residues. Germline-derived CDR1 and CDR2 are SGHRS and YFSETQ. In nucleotides, the CDR3 is TGCGCCAGCCGTCAGGGGGCAGAAACTGAAGCTTTCTTT. Protein: CASRQGAETEAFF. Full variable domain (rest looked up from reference TRBV5-1 and TRBJ1-1): KAGVTQTPRYLIKTRGQQVTLSCSPISGHRSVSWYQQTPGQGLQFLFEYFSETQRNKGNFPGRFSGRQFSNSRSEMNVSTLELGDSALYLCASRQGAETEAFFGQGTRLTVV.

This clonotype was found a few times. The rearrangement uses TRBV12-3 or TRBV12-4 and TRBJ1-5, with D maybe TRBD1 (6 bases). The CDR3 sequence is 16 residues long. Trimming took 3 bases from V and 1 from J, leaving 13 bases between them. The CDR3 DNA reads TGTGCCAGCAGTTTTAACAGGGAAAGGAGCAATCAGCCCCAGCATTTT. As protein: CASSFNRERSNQPQHF.

This chain joins TRBV14 and TRBJ2-3; D perhaps matches TRBD1 (6 bases). Germline assignment: CDR1 SGHDN and CDR2 FVKESK. V lost 1 base and J lost 2, with 10 bases in between. The CDR3 is made up of 15 amino acids. For the CDR3, the DNA is TGTGCCAGCAGCCAAGGGGGGCCGAACACAGATACGCAGTATTTT. It yields the protein CASSQGGPNTDTQYF.

This clonotype was observed at least ten times. This chain uses TRBV6-2 or TRBV6-3 with TRBJ2-5, with D uncertain. The ends were cut back, 2 bases at V and 3 bases at J, with 4 bases in the middle. The CDR3 covers 12 residues. CDR1 MNHEY and CDR2 SVGEGT come from the germline V gene. The CDR3, as DNA: TGTGCCAGCAGTTACAGGAAAGAGACCCAGTACTTC. Encoded protein: CASSYRKETQYF.

The chain carries TRBV20-1 and TRBJ2-3; TRBD2 aligns across 8 bases. The CDR3 runs to 14 residues. V gave up 7 bases and J gave up 2 bases; unmatched junction bases: 8. CDR1 is DFQATT and CDR2 is SNEGSKA in the germline V gene (reference sequence). In DNA form, the CDR3 reads TGCAGTGTCAGAACGGGGGGGCCCACAGATACGCAGTATTTT. Residues: CSVRTGGPTDTQYF.

This chain connects TRBV6-2 or TRBV6-3 to TRBJ1-1, with D unresolved. The germline V gene encodes CDR1 MNHEY and CDR2 SVGEGT. The CDR3 loop spans 16 amino acids. V was trimmed by 5 bases and J by 1 base, leaving 17 bases between them. In nucleotides, the CDR3 is TGTGCCAGCAGTCCCGGGTCGGGGTTCGGGAACACTGAAGCTTTCTTT. It specifies CASSPGSGFGNTEAFF.

The table lists this clonotype with many counts. This sequence joins TRBV29-1 and TRBJ2-3, with D hard to call. Between the trimmed V and J ends, which lost 1 base and 2 bases, there was a span of 10 bases. CDR3 length equals 14 residues. CDR1 and CDR2 (germline): SQVTM, ANQGSEA. CDR3 DNA sequence: TGCAGCGTTGAAGGAGAAATTGTCACAGATACGCAGTATTTT. Encoded protein: CSVEGEIVTDTQYF.

This chain joins TRBV7-9 and TRBJ2-1, with D possibly matching TRBD2 (7 bases). Germline assignment: CDR1 SEHNR and CDR2 FQNEAQ (reference sequence). V lost 2 bases and J lost 5, with 16 bases in between. The CDR3 is 16 residues long. This chain's CDR3 is CASSLQAGARHNEQFF. CDR3 DNA: TGTGCCAGCAGCTTACAGGCGGGGGCCAGGCACAATGAGCAGTTCTTC. The variable domain in full, completed from reference TRBV7-9 and TRBJ2-1, reads DTGVSQNPRHKITKRGQNVTFRCDPISEHNRLYWYRQTLGQGPEFLTYFQNEAQLEKSRLLSDRFSAERPKGSFSTLEIQRTEQGDSAMYLCASSLQAGARHNEQFFGPGTRLTVL.

This clonotype has at least ten counts. The chain links TRBV4-1 to TRBJ2-5; tentative D call: TRBD2 (5 bases). The germline V gene encodes CDR1 MGHRA and CDR2 YSYEKL. This CDR3 spans 14 amino acids. The germline V and J ends were trimmed by 0 bases and 5 bases, with 10 bases remaining between them. CDR3 bases: TGCGCCAGCAGCCAAGACGGGCTAGCCGAGACCCAGTACTTC. The encoded protein is CASSQDGLAETQYF.

The sample holds a few counts of this clonotype. V gene TRBV12-3 or TRBV12-4 combines with J gene TRBJ2-1, with D possibly matching TRBD1 (5 bases). V was trimmed by 5 bases and J by 5 bases, leaving 16 bases between them. The CDR3 sequence is 15 residues long. The CDR3 loop is CASSPWGPSNNEQFF. The CDR3 DNA reads TGTGCCAGCAGTCCATGGGGCCCCAGTAACAATGAGCAGTTCTTC.

A note on this clonotype: One end of the junction varies from germline; a read error may be responsible. In DNA form, the CDR3 reads TGCAGTGCTAGAGCCACGGGGTCGGGCAATCAGCCCCAGCGTTTT. Translation: CSARATGSGNQPQRF. The chain carries TRBV20-1 and TRBJ1-5, with unresolved D. Germline CDR1 DFQATT, CDR2 SNEGSKA (reference sequence). This CDR3 is 15 amino acids long.

V is TRBV6-2 or TRBV6-3 and J is TRBJ2-1, with D perhaps matching TRBD2 (5 bases). In germline, CDR1 is MNHEY, CDR2 SVGEGT. Between the trimmed V and J ends, which lost 4 bases and 0 bases, there was a span of 13 bases. There are 16 residues in the CDR3. The chain's CDR3 is CASSSQRPGSYNEQFF. Written as DNA, the CDR3 is TGTGCCAGCAGTTCGCAGCGGCCGGGCTCCTACAATGAGCAGTTCTTC.

This clonotype turned up a few times. CDR3 DNA sequence: TGCAGCGTTGGTCTTGAATTCAATCAGCCCCAGCATTTT. The encoded protein is CSVGLEFNQPQHF. The chain employs TRBV29-1 and TRBJ1-5; D gene unclear. The CDR3 is 13 residues long. Trimming left V 4 bases short and J 3 bases short, with 10 bases between. The V gene's germline CDR1 is SQVTM and CDR2 ANQGSEA.

Here the CDR3 DNA reads TGTGCCAGCCTCGTCGGGGCGGGAAAGAACACTGAAGCTTTCTTT. Its protein product is CASLVGAGKNTEAFF. The chain carries TRBV6-1 and TRBJ1-1, with a tentative D call TRBD1 (5 bases). The CDR3 is made up of 15 amino acids. Germline assignment: CDR1 MNHNS and CDR2 SASEGT. V shed 8 bases and J shed 1 base, with 17 bases lying between them.

J is TRBJ2-3 and V is TRBV20-1; the D gene is possibly TRBD2 (6 bases). The CDR3 contains 15 residues. V lost 6 bases, J lost 5 bases, and 21 bases lay in between. The germline gives CDR1 DFQATT, CDR2 SNEGSKA (reference sequence). CDR3: CSAPPGDRAGDTQYF. In DNA, the CDR3 is TGCAGTGCACCACCGGGGGATAGAGCGGGAGATACGCAGTATTTT.

The DNA for the CDR3 is TGCGCCAGCAGCTCCATAATGGGGGGTTCCTACGAGCAGTACTTC. Amino acids: CASSSIMGGSYEQYF. The gene calls are TRBV5-1 and TRBJ2-7; D is possibly TRBD2 (6 bases). Germline CDR1 is SGHRS and CDR2 is YFSETQ. The CDR3 has 15 amino acids. Trimming took off 3 bases at V and 1 base at J, with 14 bases between the two ends.

This clonotype was found a few times. The chain joins TRBV5-5 to TRBJ2-3, with TRBD2 as a possible D gene (6 bases). The V gene lost 3 bases and the J gene lost 2 bases, with 19 bases spanning the gap. This CDR3 spans 17 amino acids. The germline CDR1 and CDR2 sequences are SGHKS and YYEKEE (reference sequence). CDR3 DNA sequence: TGTGCCAGCAGCTCCTCCGGGACTGATATATTCACAGATACGCAGTATTTT. It codes for CASSSSGTDIFTDTQYF.

CDR3 DNA sequence: TGCGCCAGCAGCCAAGAGACGACAGAGAACACTGAAGCTTTCTTT. Amino acids: CASSQETTENTEAFF. The chain has TRBV4-3 and TRBJ1-1; possible D gene TRBD1, 5 bases. The CDR3 runs to 15 residues. Per the germline V gene, CDR1 is LGHNA and CDR2 is YSLEER. V was shortened by 0 bases and J by 1 base, with 9 bases between the two germline ends.

This chain connects TRBV7-9 to TRBJ2-3, with no clear D. The CDR3 is made up of 16 amino acids. CDR1 and CDR2 from the germline V gene are SEHNR and FQNEAQ (reference sequence). Trimming removed 0 bases from V and 7 bases from J, with 17 bases in between. CDR3 nucleotides: TGTGCCAGCAGCTTAGCTTCGGCCCCTCGGCTGAATACGCAGTATTTT. Its translation is CASSLASAPRLNTQYF.

The chain joins TRBV27 to TRBJ1-6; D remains ambiguous. Trimming removed 6 bases from V and 2 bases from J, with 8 bases in between. This CDR3 region has 14 residues. Per the germline V gene, CDR1 is MNHEY and CDR2 is SMNVEV (reference sequence). The CDR3 is CASRERTYNSPLHF. CDR3 nucleotides: TGTGCCAGCAGGGAACGAACCTATAATTCACCCCTCCACTTT.

CDR3 protein: CSASGDAGLQETQYF. Written as DNA, the CDR3 is TGCAGTGCTAGTGGGGATGCGGGGCTTCAAGAGACCCAGTACTTC. The chain links TRBV20-1 to TRBJ2-5, with D possibly matching TRBD2 (6 bases). With 3 bases removed from V and 2 bases from J, the gap between germline ends came to 16 bases. The germline V gene encodes CDR1 DFQATT and CDR2 SNEGSKA (reference sequence). The length of the CDR3 is 15 residues.

This clonotype was observed a handful of times. The gene calls are TRBV12-3 or TRBV12-4 and TRBJ2-3; D is tentatively TRBD1 or TRBD2 (5 bases each). This CDR3 contains 13 residues. The V end lost 5 bases, the J end lost 4 bases, and 10 bases lay between the germline ends. The CDR3 DNA is TGTGCCAGCAGTGTCGGGGCGGCAGATACGCAGTATTTT. It translates to CASSVGAADTQYF.